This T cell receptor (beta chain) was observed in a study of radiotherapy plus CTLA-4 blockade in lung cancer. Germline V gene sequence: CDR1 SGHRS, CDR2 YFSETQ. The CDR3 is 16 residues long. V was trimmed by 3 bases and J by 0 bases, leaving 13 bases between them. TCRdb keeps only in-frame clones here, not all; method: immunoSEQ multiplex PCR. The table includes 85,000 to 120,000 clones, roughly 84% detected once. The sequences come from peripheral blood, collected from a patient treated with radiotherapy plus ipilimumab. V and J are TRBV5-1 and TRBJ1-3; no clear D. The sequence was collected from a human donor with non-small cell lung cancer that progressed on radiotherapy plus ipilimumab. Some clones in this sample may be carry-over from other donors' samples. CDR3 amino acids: CASSYNGRRSGNTIYF. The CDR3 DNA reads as TGCGCCAGCAGCTACAACGGACGGCGCTCTGGAAACACCATATATTTT.